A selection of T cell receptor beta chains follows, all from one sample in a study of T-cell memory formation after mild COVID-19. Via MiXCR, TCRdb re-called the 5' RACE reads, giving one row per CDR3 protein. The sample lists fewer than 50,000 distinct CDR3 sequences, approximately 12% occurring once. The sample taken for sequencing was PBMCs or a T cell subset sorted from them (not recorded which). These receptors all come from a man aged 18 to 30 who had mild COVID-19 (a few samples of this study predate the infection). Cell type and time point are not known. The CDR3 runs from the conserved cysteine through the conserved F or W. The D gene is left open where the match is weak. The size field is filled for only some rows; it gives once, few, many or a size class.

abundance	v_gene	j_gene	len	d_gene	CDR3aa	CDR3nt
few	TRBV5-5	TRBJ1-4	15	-	CASSLTAGIYEKLFF	TGTGCCAGCAGCTTGACGGCAGGGATCTATGAAAAACTGTTTTTT
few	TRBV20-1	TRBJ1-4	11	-	CSAGPDEKLFF	TGCAGTGCTGGACCTGATGAAAAACTGTTTTTT
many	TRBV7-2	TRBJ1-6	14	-	CASSSQAGDSPLHF	TGTGCCAGCAGCTCCCAGGCCGGGGATTCACCCCTCCACTTT
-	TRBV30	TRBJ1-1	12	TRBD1	CAWRGTGTEAFF	TGTGCCTGGAGGGGGACAGGCACTGAAGCTTTCTTT
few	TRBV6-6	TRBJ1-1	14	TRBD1	CASTSGQGNTEAFF	TGTGCCAGCACCTCGGGACAGGGAAACACTGAAGCTTTCTTT
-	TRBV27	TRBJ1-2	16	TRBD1	CASSLSLRTGGSGYTF	TGTGCCAGCAGTTTATCCCTACGGACAGGGGGTAGTGGCTACACCTTC
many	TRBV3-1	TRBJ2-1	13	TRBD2	CASSRGEGYEQFF	TGTGCCAGCAGCCGTGGGGAGGGTTATGAGCAGTTCTTC
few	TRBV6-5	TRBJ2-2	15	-	CASSYSNPRGGELFF	TGTGCCAGCAGTTACTCGAACCCCCGTGGCGGGGAGCTGTTTTTT
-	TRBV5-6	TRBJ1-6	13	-	CASSAPGGSPLHF	TGTGCCAGCAGCGCCCCGGGGGGCTCACCCCTCCACTTT
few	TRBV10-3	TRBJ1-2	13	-	CAISESNRDGYTF	TGTGCCATCAGTGAGTCGAACCGTGACGGCTACACCTTC
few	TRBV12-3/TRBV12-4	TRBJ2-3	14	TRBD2	CASSFSGTTDTQYF	TGTGCCAGCAGTTTCAGCGGGACCACAGATACGCAGTATTTT
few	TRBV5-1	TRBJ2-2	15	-	CASSGGHRGSGELFF	TGCGCCAGCAGCGGTGGCCACCGAGGAAGCGGGGAGCTGTTTTTT
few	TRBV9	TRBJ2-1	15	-	CASSVEEGPYNEQFF	TGTGCCAGCAGCGTAGAGGAGGGGCCCTACAATGAGCAGTTCTTC
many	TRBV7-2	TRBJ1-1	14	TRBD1	CASSRRTGGEEAFF	TGTGCCAGCAGCCGGAGGACAGGGGGAGAAGAAGCTTTCTTT
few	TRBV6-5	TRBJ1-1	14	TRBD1	CASRLQGMSTEAFF	TGTGCCAGCAGGTTACAGGGGATGAGCACTGAAGCTTTCTTT
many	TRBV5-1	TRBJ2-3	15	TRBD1	CASSLEGQYTDTQYF	TGCGCCAGCAGCTTGGAGGGACAGTACACAGATACGCAGTATTTT
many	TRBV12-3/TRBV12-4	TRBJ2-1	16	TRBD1	CASAGQGASSYNEQFF	TGTGCCAGCGCGGGACAGGGGGCGAGCTCCTACAATGAGCAGTTCTTC
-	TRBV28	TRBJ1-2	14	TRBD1	CASSLRDRGMGYTF	TGTGCCAGCAGTTTAAGGGACAGGGGAATGGGCTACACCTTC
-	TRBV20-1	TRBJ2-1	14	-	CSARIGPHDNEQFF	TGCAGTGCTAGGATTGGGCCTCACGACAATGAGCAGTTCTTC
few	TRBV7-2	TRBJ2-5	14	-	CASSLVDRGETQYF	TGTGCCAGCAGCTTAGTAGATAGGGGGGAGACCCAGTACTTC
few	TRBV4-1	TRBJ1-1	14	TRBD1	CASSGGSMNTEAFF	TGCGCCAGCTCAGGGGGCAGCATGAACACTGAAGCTTTCTTT
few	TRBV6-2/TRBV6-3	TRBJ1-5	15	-	CASRDSLSTSQPQHF	TGTGCCAGCAGGGACAGCCTAAGTACCTCTCAGCCCCAGCATTTT
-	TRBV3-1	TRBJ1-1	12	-	CASSQGGGRAFF	TGTGCCAGCAGCCAAGGCGGAGGGCGAGCTTTCTTT
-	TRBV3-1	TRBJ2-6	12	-	CASSQDLGVLTF	TGTGCCAGCAGCCAAGATCTAGGGGTCCTGACTTTC
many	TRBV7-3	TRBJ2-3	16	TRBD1	CASSLLGQGITDTQYF	TGTGCCAGCAGCTTACTGGGACAGGGAATTACAGATACGCAGTATTTT
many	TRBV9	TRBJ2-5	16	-	CASSVAGGSVAETQYF	TGTGCCAGCAGCGTAGCTGGTGGATCCGTGGCGGAGACCCAGTACTTC
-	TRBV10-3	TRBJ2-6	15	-	CAISEWGSGANVLTF	TGTGCCATCAGTGAGTGGGGATCTGGGGCCAACGTCCTGACTTTC